Shown below are 21 T cell receptor beta chains from a single sample sequenced in a study of blood T cell repertoires in COVID-19. Generated by immunoSEQ multiplex PCR, the TCRdb table keeps only in-frame clones and is missing some. The sample records about 250,000 clones, 88% being singletons. Sequenced: peripheral blood. The receptors originated from a woman in her 30s with acute or convalescent COVID-19.

The chain carries TRBV2 and TRBJ1-5, with 7 bases that match TRBD1. V dropped 6 bases and J dropped 16; count of bases not matched to a gene: 9. The CDR3 has 11 residues. Germline values: CDR1 SNHLY, CDR2 FYNNEI. Written as DNA, the CDR3 is TGTGCCAGCAGACAACAGGGGTCCCTCCATTTT. Amino acid sequence: CASRQQGSLHF.

The J gene is TRBJ1-2, the V gene TRBV19; tentative D call: TRBD1 (6 bases). Germline V gene lookup returns CDR1 LNHDA and CDR2 SQIVND (reference sequence). This CDR3 region has 12 residues. The V end was cut by 4 bases, the J end by 8 bases, with 11 bases between. CDR3 nucleotides: TGTGCCAGTAGTACCCGACAGGTCGGCTACACCTTC. Translating gives CASSTRQVGYTF.

The chain has TRBV18 and TRBJ2-7; D gene uncertain. Trimming removed 0 bases from V and 2 bases from J, with 8 bases in between. The V gene's germline CDR1 is KGHSH and CDR2 LQKENI. The CDR3 is 14 residues long. In DNA, the CDR3 is TGTGCCAGCTCACCACCAAGCGATACCTACGAGCAGTACTTC. Encoded protein: CASSPPSDTYEQYF.

The chain joins TRBV10-3 to TRBJ1-1, with D uncertain. Per germline, CDR1 ENHRY and CDR2 SYGVKD. This CDR3 has 15 residues. V was cut by 3 bases and J by 1 base, with 12 bases left in between. CDR3 protein: CAISDGGMGNTEAFF. CDR3 nucleotides: TGTGCCATCAGTGATGGAGGGATGGGGAACACTGAAGCTTTCTTT.

The chain has TRBV18 and TRBJ2-5, with D tentatively TRBD1 (6 bases). This CDR3 is built from 16 residues. The germline V and J ends were trimmed by 3 bases and 1 base, with 15 bases remaining between them. Germline values: CDR1 KGHSH, CDR2 LQKENI. The CDR3 DNA reads as TGTGCCAGCTCACCCAGCGTTGGACAGTTCCAAGAGACCCAGTACTTC. Protein product: CASSPSVGQFQETQYF.

The genes are TRBV12-3 or TRBV12-4 and TRBJ2-1, with D maybe TRBD1 (6 bases). This CDR3 is 13 amino acids long. Trimming left V 6 bases short and J 8 bases short, with 14 bases between. For the CDR3, the DNA is TGTGCCAGCAGCCGGGTCGCAGGGGATGAGCAGTTCTTC. It encodes CASSRVAGDEQFF.

The chain uses TRBV19 and TRBJ2-2, with D perhaps matching TRBD2 (6 bases). CDR3 length equals 14 residues. In germline, CDR1 is LNHDA, CDR2 SQIVND (reference sequence). The V and J ends lost 6 bases and 4 bases respectively, with 12 bases between them. In nucleotides, the CDR3 is TGTGCCAGTAGCCCGACTAGAGGCACCGGGGAGCTGTTTTTT. Protein product: CASSPTRGTGELFF. Supplemented by reference TRBV19 and TRBJ2-2, the full variable domain reads DGGITQSPKYLFRKEGQNVTLSCEQNLNHDAMYWYRQDPGQGLRLIYYSQIVNDFQKGDIAEGYSVSREKKESFPLTVTSAQKNPTAFYLCASSPTRGTGELFFGEGSRLTVL.

This clone has only one observation. The same CDR3 also results from other DNA sequences found in this sample. J is TRBJ2-7 and V is TRBV19; D might be TRBD2 (6 bases). This CDR3 spans 14 amino acids. Trimming left V 3 bases short and J 1 base short, with 10 bases between. Germline lookup yields CDR1 LNHDA and CDR2 SQIVND (reference sequence). The CDR3 region is CASSIRDSSYEQYF. CDR3 nucleotide sequence: TGTGCCAGTAGTATCCGGGACTCATCCTACGAGCAGTACTTC. The whole variable domain, filled in from reference TRBV19 and TRBJ2-7, reads DGGITQSPKYLFRKEGQNVTLSCEQNLNHDAMYWYRQDPGQGLRLIYYSQIVNDFQKGDIAEGYSVSREKKESFPLTVTSAQKNPTAFYLCASSIRDSSYEQYFGPGTRLTVT.

The chain is built from TRBV28 and TRBJ2-3, with TRBD2 matching over 7 bases. V lost 3 bases to trimming and J lost 2 bases; unmatched junction nucleotides: 8. The CDR3 is 16 amino acids. The V gene's germline CDR1 is MDHEN and CDR2 SYDVKM. The CDR3 region has the DNA TGTGCCAGCAGTTTGATTACGGGAGGCCCCACAGATACGCAGTATTTT. This codes for CASSLITGGPTDTQYF.

The chain recombines TRBV5-4 with TRBJ2-1; TRBD2 matches 8 bases. From germline, CDR1 is SGHNT and CDR2 YYREEE (reference sequence). This CDR3 is 14 amino acids long. J was trimmed by 2 bases and V by 5 bases; bases with no gene match: 3. DNA for the CDR3: TGTGCCAGCAGTTCGGGGGGGACCTACAATGAGCAGTTCTTC. Its protein product is CASSSGGTYNEQFF.

The chain has TRBV21-1 and TRBJ2-1; TRBD1 was called by the table and not checked on the DNA. TRBV21-1 is listed as a pseudogene. The CDR3 totals 11 residues. CDR3 residues: CASSKGAEQFF. In DNA form, the CDR3 reads TGTGCCAGCAGCAAAGGGGCTGAGCAGTTCTTC.

The chain joins TRBV24-1 to TRBJ1-5; 7 nucleotides align to TRBD1. Germline V gives CDR1 KGHDR, CDR2 SFDVKD. This CDR3 has 15 residues. J gave up 2 bases and V 11 bases, and 11 bases lay outside the gene matches. In DNA form, the CDR3 reads TGTGCCAGCTCGACAGGGTTTAGTGGCAATCAGCCCCAGCATTTT. Its translation is CASSTGFSGNQPQHF.

The chain joins TRBV19 to TRBJ2-3, with D perhaps TRBD2 (7 bases). Trimming removed 5 bases at V and 8 bases at J, with 11 bases between. The CDR3 runs to 12 residues. Germline assignment: CDR1 LNHDA and CDR2 SQIVND (reference sequence). The CDR3: CASSPGGRTQYF. The CDR3 bases are TGTGCCAGTAGTCCCGGGGGGCGTACGCAGTATTTT. The full variable domain, in which reference TRBV19 and TRBJ2-3 provide the parts outside the CDR3, is DGGITQSPKYLFRKEGQNVTLSCEQNLNHDAMYWYRQDPGQGLRLIYYSQIVNDFQKGDIAEGYSVSREKKESFPLTVTSAQKNPTAFYLCASSPGGRTQYFGPGTRLTVL.

This clone was detected only a few times. J is TRBJ2-7 and V is TRBV5-1, with D maybe TRBD1 (6 bases). The CDR3 runs 12 residues. The germline CDR1 and CDR2 sequences are SGHRS and YFSETQ. V was trimmed by 4 bases and J by 4 bases, leaving 9 bases between them. CDR3 DNA sequence: TGCGCCAGCAGCATAACAGGGTACGAGCAGTACTTC. This sequence encodes CASSITGYEQYF. The full variable domain, rest sourced from reference TRBV5-1 and TRBJ2-7, is KAGVTQTPRYLIKTRGQQVTLSCSPISGHRSVSWYQQTPGQGLQFLFEYFSETQRNKGNFPGRFSGRQFSNSRSEMNVSTLELGDSALYLCASSITGYEQYFGPGTRLTVT.

V and J are TRBV27 and TRBJ1-1; 7 bases align to TRBD1. The trim removed 6 bases at V and 5 bases at J, leaving 6 bases unmatched. The CDR3 totals 13 residues. The germline V gene encodes CDR1 MNHEY and CDR2 SMNVEV (reference sequence). Here the CDR3 DNA reads TGTGCCAGCAGCCCGACAGGGCGGACTGAAGCTTTCTTT. It encodes CASSPTGRTEAFF.

This clone was seen a few times. The chain recombines TRBV10-1 with TRBJ2-2, with TRBD2 matching 7 bases. CDR1 and CDR2 (germline): WNHNN, SYGVQD (reference sequence). CDR3 length: 14 residues. J lost 8 bases, V lost 10 bases, and 13 bases had no gene match. This CDR3 reads CANLSGGLCGELFF. As DNA, the CDR3 is TGCGCCAACCTATCGGGGGGATTATGTGGGGAGCTGTTTTTT.

The V call is TRBV7-9, the J call TRBJ2-7, with D maybe TRBD1 (6 bases). Germline V lookup: CDR1 SEHNR, CDR2 FQNEAQ (reference sequence). The germline V and J ends were trimmed by 6 bases and 3 bases, with 15 bases remaining between them. This CDR3 is built from 14 residues. The CDR3 DNA sequence: TGTGCCAGCAGTTCACAGGGAATTAACTACGAGCAGTACTTC. Encoded protein: CASSSQGINYEQYF. Variable domain in full (rest from reference TRBV7-9 and TRBJ2-7): DTGVSQNPRHKITKRGQNVTFRCDPISEHNRLYWYRQTLGQGPEFLTYFQNEAQLEKSRLLSDRFSAERPKGSFSTLEIQRTEQGDSAMYLCASSSQGINYEQYFGPGTRLTVT.

This chain links TRBV7-6 with TRBJ2-7, with TRBD2 identical over 7 bases. J gave up 7 bases and V 1 base, and 10 bases lay outside the gene matches. CDR3 length equals 15 residues. From germline, CDR1 is SGHVS and CDR2 FNYEAQ. The CDR3 loop reads CASSLVGGGSSEQYF. The CDR3 region has the DNA TGTGCCAGCAGCTTAGTCGGGGGAGGGTCCTCAGAGCAGTACTTC.

The chain combines TRBV19 with TRBJ2-1; 7 nucleotides agree with TRBD2. The length of the CDR3 is 14 residues. Germline lookup yields CDR1 LNHDA and CDR2 SQIVND (reference sequence). V was clipped by 5 bases and J by 7 bases; unmatched bases: 8. Here the CDR3 reads CASSREAVGNEQFF. In DNA, the CDR3 is TGTGCCAGTAGTCGGGAGGCCGTTGGGAATGAGCAGTTCTTC.

V usage is TRBV7-9 and J usage is TRBJ2-3; 7 bases align to TRBD2. CDR3 length: 15 residues. CDR1 is SEHNR, CDR2 FQNEAQ, per germline (reference sequence). V gave up 5 bases and J gave up 4 bases; unmatched junction bases: 9. CDR3 sequence: CASSPRDYSADTQYF. CDR3 DNA sequence: TGTGCCAGCAGCCCGCGGGACTACTCTGCAGATACGCAGTATTTT.

V usage is TRBV19 and J usage is TRBJ2-7; 8 positions agree with TRBD2. The CDR3 runs to 18 residues. In germline, CDR1 is LNHDA, CDR2 SQIVND (reference sequence). J lost 1 base, V lost 2 bases, and 13 bases had no gene match. In DNA, the CDR3 is TGTGCCAGTAGTATACAGGTTAAGAGTAGCGGGACTTCCTACGAGCAGTACTTC. Its translation is CASSIQVKSSGTSYEQYF.